One and the same sample provided the 31 T cell receptor beta chains below, sequenced in a study of blood T cells in healthy people across ages. Primed by a sample-barcoded 5' primer and a J-beta primer mix, a second PCR proceeded for roughly 7 to 11 cycles. TCRdb re-analysed the 5' RACE reads in MiXCR, keeping a single row per CDR3 protein. This sample has 550,000 to 750,000 distinct CDR3 sequences; roughly 21% occur once, and the top ten carry more than 3%. Sequenced material: blood. The origin of the receptors is a man aged 65 to 85 in good health.

V and J are TRBV20-1 and TRBJ2-1, with TRBD1 as a possible D gene (7 bases). Germline CDR1 and CDR2: DFQATT and SNEGSKA (reference sequence). The CDR3 is 17 residues long. The V and J ends lost 3 bases and 3 bases respectively, with 21 bases between them. The CDR3 DNA sequence: TGCAGTGCTAGGGACTACAGGGGCGGCGGTTTCTACAATGAGCAGTTCTTC. It codes for CSARDYRGGGFYNEQFF.

The chain has TRBV7-9 and TRBJ2-4, with TRBD1 matching 8 bases. The CDR3 runs 16 residues. Germline loops: CDR1 SEHNR, CDR2 FQNEAQ (reference sequence). Losses at the gene ends were 3 bases for V and 8 bases for J; bases not matched to a gene: 12. CDR3 nucleotide sequence: TGTGCCAGCAGCTTTGATCAGGGGGCACGGTGGGACATTCAGTACTTC. This encodes CASSFDQGARWDIQYF.

The chain carries TRBV29-1 and TRBJ2-1; the D is unclear. Germline V gene sequence: CDR1 SQVTM, CDR2 ANQGSEA. The CDR3 length is 14 residues. Trimming removed 8 bases from V and 0 bases from J, with 14 bases in between. The CDR3 sequence is CSWGSPSSYNEQFF. The CDR3 DNA follows: TGCAGCTGGGGAAGTCCGAGCTCCTACAATGAGCAGTTCTTC.

V gene TRBV24-1 combines with J gene TRBJ2-3; TRBD2 is a possible D gene (6 bases). The V gene's germline CDR1 is KGHDR and CDR2 SFDVKD. This CDR3 region has 17 residues. The V and J ends lost 7 bases and 0 bases respectively, with 19 bases between them. The CDR3 region is CATSPAPGTSSTDTQYF. In nucleotides, the CDR3 is TGTGCCACCAGCCCGGCTCCCGGGACTTCTAGCACAGATACGCAGTATTTT.

This clonotype was counted between two and nine times. The chain joins TRBV4-3 to TRBJ2-5, with 14 bases fitting TRBD2. Matching the DNA end better, TRBJ2-1 makes the J call doubtful. CDR3 length: 17 residues. The germline gives CDR1 LGHNA, CDR2 YSLEER. The DNA of the CDR3 is TGCGCCAGCAGCCAAGATCCCGGGACTAGCGGGAGCAATGAGCAGTTCTTC. This codes for CASSQDPGTSGSNEQFF.

Remarks on this clonotype: This clone may be a read error of a much larger clone one base away. This chain joins TRBV5-1 and TRBJ2-7, with 8 bases fitting TRBD2. Losses at the gene ends were 2 bases for V and 0 bases for J; bases not matched to a gene: 1. CDR1 and CDR2 (germline): SGHRS, YFSETQ. The CDR3 loop spans 14 amino acids. CDR3 DNA sequence: TGCGCCAGCAGCTTTAGCGGGACCTCCTACGAGCAGTACTTC. This sequence encodes CASSFSGTSYEQYF.

This clonotype was seen a single time. The rearrangement links TRBV7-9 to TRBJ2-2; D gene unclear. CDR3 length equals 16 residues. V was shortened by 1 base and J by 0 bases, with 9 bases between the two germline ends. Germline loops: CDR1 SEHNR, CDR2 FQNEAQ (reference sequence). CDR3 protein: CASSLGVSTNTGELFF. DNA of the CDR3: TGTGCCAGCAGCTTAGGTGTCTCTACGAACACCGGGGAGCTGTTTTTT.

The chain joins TRBV6-5 to TRBJ1-2, with 10 nucleotides matching TRBD1. This CDR3 region has 15 residues. The germline CDR1 and CDR2 sequences are MNHEY and SVGAGI. The V gene end was trimmed by 0 bases and the J gene end by 5 bases; junction bases not matched to a gene: 3. As DNA, the CDR3 is TGTGCCAGCAGTTACTCGGGACAGGGGACTTATGGCTACACCTTC. Translated, it gives CASSYSGQGTYGYTF.

The chain couples TRBV5-6 to TRBJ2-5; TRBD2 matches 11 bases. This CDR3 comprises 17 residues. Germline V gives CDR1 SGHDT, CDR2 YYEEEE. V was clipped by 4 bases and J by 1 base; unmatched bases: 9. CDR3 DNA: TGTGCCAGCAGCCTCGGACTAGCGGGTCACCCCCAAGAGACCCAGTACTTC. Translating it yields CASSLGLAGHPQETQYF.

The gene calls are TRBV27 and TRBJ2-7; the D gene could be TRBD1 or TRBD2 (6 bases each). From germline, CDR1 is MNHEY and CDR2 SMNVEV (reference sequence). Trimming stripped 7 bases from V and 5 bases from J, with 18 bases between. The CDR3 spans 14 residues. The CDR3 region is CASKLGGASDEQYF. CDR3 DNA sequence: TGTGCCAGCAAACTGGGGGGCGCTAGCGACGAGCAGTACTTC.

This rearrangement joins TRBV5-1 to TRBJ2-1; 8 nucleotides agree with TRBD2. This CDR3 is built from 17 residues. V was pared by 5 bases and J by 8 bases, with 18 bases of the junction left unmatched. Germline loops: CDR1 SGHRS, CDR2 YFSETQ. The CDR3 region is CASRRPQTSGASDEQFF. The CDR3 coding sequence is TGCGCCAGCAGGAGGCCCCAAACTAGCGGAGCCTCGGATGAGCAGTTCTTC.

This clonotype occurred a few times. The chain employs TRBV6-2 or TRBV6-3 and TRBJ2-7; D possibly matches TRBD1 or TRBD2 (5 bases each). CDR3 length: 15 residues. Germline assignment: CDR1 MNHEY and CDR2 SVGEGT. Trimming shortened V by 0 bases and J by 2 bases, and 11 bases separated the two germline ends. CDR3 sequence reads: CASSYSSGTTYEQYF. The CDR3 DNA reads TGTGCCAGCAGTTACTCGAGTGGGACGACCTACGAGCAGTACTTC.

The rearrangement uses TRBV29-1 and TRBJ2-5; 10 positions agree with TRBD1. Germline loops: CDR1 SQVTM, CDR2 ANQGSEA. This CDR3 has 17 residues. V trimming: 1 base; J trimming: 1 base; junction bases outside the gene matches: 9. The CDR3 region is CSVEVPGQGMGQETQYF. The CDR3 region has the DNA TGCAGCGTTGAAGTCCCGGGACAGGGGATGGGCCAAGAGACCCAGTACTTC.

J is TRBJ2-3 and V is TRBV21-1. TRBV21-1 counts as a pseudogene. The CDR3 loop spans 12 amino acids. The CDR3 loop is CASSKWGNTQYF. The CDR3 DNA follows: TGTGCCAGCAGCAAATGGGGTAACACGCAGTATTTT.

This clonotype was observed at least ten times. This chain uses TRBV28 with TRBJ2-5; D is perhaps TRBD2 (7 bases). The end of the DNA aligns better with TRBJ2-1, so the J call may be wrong. The CDR3 contains 16 residues. Germline V gene sequence: CDR1 MDHEN, CDR2 SYDVKM. CDR3 nucleotide sequence: TGTGCCAGCAGTTTATGGCCGGGGGGCGCGGGCGATGAGCAGTTCTTC. Its translation: CASSLWPGGAGDEQFF.

This clonotype was counted at least ten times. The rearrangement joins TRBV5-1 to TRBJ2-7; D call uncertain. Between the trimmed V and J ends, which lost 0 bases and 2 bases, there was a span of 6 bases. The CDR3 sequence is 13 residues long. CDR1 and CDR2 (germline): SGHRS, YFSETQ. The CDR3 here is CASSLDTTYEQYF. The CDR3 bases are TGCGCCAGCAGCTTGGACACCACCTACGAGCAGTACTTC.

The chain couples TRBV21-1 to TRBJ2-7; the table calls TRBD1, which could not be checked here. TRBV21-1 is a documented pseudogene. This CDR3 is 18 amino acids long. The CDR3 coding sequence is TGTGCCAGCAGCACACCCGGGACACCAAAAAGGTGCTCCTACGAGCAGTACTTC. Protein product: CASSTPGTPKRCSYEQYF.

In this sample, this clonotype turned up a few times. The chain links TRBV10-3 to TRBJ2-1; D is tentatively TRBD1 or TRBD2 (5 bases each). The germline CDR1 and CDR2 sequences are ENHRY and SYGVKD. The CDR3 covers 13 residues. Deletions cut 8 bases from V and 6 bases from J, with 14 bases between. Here the CDR3 reads CAIGDPRANEQFF. CDR3 sequence (DNA): TGTGCCATCGGGGACCCGAGGGCCAATGAGCAGTTCTTC.

This clonotype appeared a few times. The chain employs TRBV20-1 and TRBJ2-1; TRBD1 aligns across 9 bases. With V trimmed by 5 bases and J by 6 bases, 8 bases remained unmatched. Germline assignment: CDR1 DFQATT and CDR2 SNEGSKA (reference sequence). The CDR3 sequence is 14 residues long. The CDR3 loop reads CSAHIGQGSNEQFF. The CDR3 region has the DNA TGCAGTGCTCACATAGGACAGGGGTCCAATGAGCAGTTCTTC.

The count of this clonotype is one. This chain connects TRBV4-1 to TRBJ1-3; D is possibly TRBD1 (5 bases). Germline V gene sequence: CDR1 MGHRA, CDR2 YSYEKL. V gave up 1 base and J gave up 0 bases, with 10 bases separating them. This CDR3 region has 16 residues. Here the CDR3 DNA reads TGCGCCAGCAGCCAAGGCCGGCAGGGCTCTGGAAACACCATATATTTT. This gives the protein CASSQGRQGSGNTIYF.

This clonotype has just a few counts. The chain carries TRBV20-1 and TRBJ2-7; weak D call: TRBD2 (6 bases). V was cut by 4 bases and J by 2 bases, with 12 bases left in between. Germline CDR1 reads DFQATT; CDR2 reads SNEGSKA (reference sequence). The CDR3 sequence is 13 residues long. The CDR3 protein is CSAMSGRPYEQYF. As DNA, the CDR3 is TGCAGTGCTATGAGCGGGCGACCCTACGAGCAGTACTTC.

This rearrangement joins TRBV3-1 to TRBJ2-7; the D gene is possibly TRBD1 (6 bases). CDR3 size: 17 residues. Germline-derived CDR1 and CDR2 are LGHDT and YNNKEL (reference sequence). The germline V and J ends were trimmed by 2 bases and 3 bases, with 20 bases remaining between them. The CDR3 is CASSQKGVGAFGYEQYF. The CDR3 DNA is TGTGCCAGCAGCCAAAAGGGGGTTGGGGCATTCGGCTACGAGCAGTACTTC.

This clonotype was found a few times. The V call is TRBV20-1, the J call TRBJ1-3; D remains unclear. This CDR3 has 14 amino acids. Germline loops: CDR1 DFQATT, CDR2 SNEGSKA (reference sequence). Trimming pared 3 bases from V and 0 bases from J, leaving 9 bases between. CDR3 sequence reads: CSASIPVSGNTIYF. The CDR3 DNA reads TGCAGTGCTAGTATTCCGGTCTCTGGAAACACCATATATTTT.

V is TRBV9 and J is TRBJ2-1, with 14 bases that match TRBD2. CDR3 length equals 20 residues. V dropped 1 base and J dropped 3; count of bases not matched to a gene: 12. CDR1 and CDR2 (germline): SGDLS, YYNGEE. DNA of the CDR3: TGTGCCAGCAGCGTACCCGAGGGACTAGCGGGAGACATCCGCTACAATGAGCAGTTCTTC. Translated: CASSVPEGLAGDIRYNEQFF.

The rearrangement links TRBV11-2 to TRBJ2-1; TRBD2 matches 9 bases. The CDR3 runs 17 residues. Per the germline V gene, CDR1 is SGHAT and CDR2 is FQNNGV. V dropped 1 base and J dropped 7; count of bases not matched to a gene: 11. The CDR3 DNA reads TGTGCCAGCAGCTTAGGAGTGGAGAGCGGGAGGAGGAATGAGCAGTTCTTC. Translating it yields CASSLGVESGRRNEQFF.

This clonotype was counted only a few times. The chain has TRBV12-3 or TRBV12-4 and TRBJ2-3; 7 bases align to TRBD2. J lost 4 bases, V lost 0 bases, and 7 bases had no gene match. CDR3 length: 16 residues. The CDR3 protein is CASSLALGGYADTQYF. The CDR3 DNA follows: TGTGCCAGCAGTTTAGCCCTGGGGGGGTACGCAGATACGCAGTATTTT.

Many counts were recorded for this clonotype. The J gene is TRBJ1-1, the V gene TRBV10-3, with unresolved D. The germline gives CDR1 ENHRY, CDR2 SYGVKD. V was shortened by 8 bases and J by 1 base, with 14 bases between the two germline ends. The CDR3 runs to 14 residues. CDR3 in amino acids: CAIRFTASNTEAFF. The CDR3 nucleotides are TGTGCCATCCGCTTCACAGCGTCGAACACTGAAGCTTTCTTT.

This clonotype was counted once. V is TRBV12-3 or TRBV12-4 and J is TRBJ2-3; D is unresolved. Trimming shortened V by 3 bases and J by 0 bases, and 10 bases separated the two germline ends. The length of the CDR3 is 15 residues. The CDR3 protein is CASSFGRVSTDTQYF. The CDR3 coding sequence is TGTGCCAGCAGTTTTGGCAGAGTTAGCACAGATACGCAGTATTTT.

The chain recombines TRBV20-1 with TRBJ1-1; 8 bases are a match to TRBD1. This CDR3 comprises 14 residues. V lost 2 bases to trimming and J lost 4 bases; unmatched junction nucleotides: 6. CDR1 and CDR2 (germline): DFQATT, SNEGSKA (reference sequence). The CDR3 sequence: CSARPTGGGTEAFF. CDR3 coding DNA: TGCAGTGCTAGACCCACAGGGGGTGGCACTGAAGCTTTCTTT.

The J gene is TRBJ2-7, the V gene TRBV20-1, with D unresolved. CDR1 is DFQATT and CDR2 is SNEGSKA in the germline V gene (reference sequence). Trimming shortened V by 2 bases and J by 7 bases, and 9 bases separated the two germline ends. The CDR3 extends over 11 amino acids. The CDR3 DNA reads as TGCAGTGCTAGACTAGGCAGTGAGCAGTACTTC. This encodes CSARLGSEQYF.

This chain connects TRBV12-3 or TRBV12-4 to TRBJ2-5, with TRBD2 as a possible D gene (5 bases). The end of the DNA is better explained by TRBJ2-1, so the J call may be wrong. This CDR3 is 12 amino acids long. CDR3 amino acids: CASSPGERQQFF. The CDR3, as DNA: TGTGCCAGCAGCCCTGGGGAGCGACAGCAGTTCTTC.